This TCR beta chain came from a study of T cell responses to AZD1222 COVID-19 vaccine. This table comes from immunoSEQ multiplex PCR, and its TCRdb copy is limited to in-frame clones, with some not included. The sample has 150,000 or so clones; around 90% are singletons. The CDR3 spans 14 residues. After removal of 5 bases from V and 0 bases from J, the junction contained 3 bases not matched to a gene. The germline CDR1 and CDR2 sequences are SGHNT and YENEEA. With regard to this clone: Its cognate antigen is unknown.

Points from the study as a whole: Repertoire sampling happened only post peak T cell response.

V gene TRBV11-3 combines with J gene TRBJ2-7, with TRBD2 identical over 8 bases. Here the sequenced sample was peripheral blood, taken on day 0 of AZD1222 vaccination. This receptor was taken from an adult in good health. DNA of the CDR3: TGTGCCAGCAGCATTAGCGGGGTCTCCTACGAGCAGTACTTC. Its protein product is CASSISGVSYEQYF.